The 12 T cell receptor beta chains reported below all come from one sample, sequenced in a study of neoadjuvant anti-PD-1 for oral cavity cancer. Only in-frame clones appear in the TCRdb table, and some are missing; sequencing was by immunoSEQ multiplex PCR. This table has 11,000 to 15,000 clones, roughly two thirds appearing once. The specimen was PBMCs, collected before nivolumab (anti-PD-1) treatment. The receptors here all came from a person aged 40-85 years with oral cavity squamous cell carcinoma.

This clone showed up just once. The chain links TRBV5-1 to TRBJ2-7, with unresolved D. Germline CDR1 is SGHRS and CDR2 is YFSETQ. V gave up 0 bases and J gave up 1 base, with 8 bases separating them. The CDR3 totals 14 residues. CDR3 DNA: TGCGCCAGCAGCTTGGACAGTGCATCCTACGAGCAGTACTTC. It codes for CASSLDSASYEQYF.

The V gene is TRBV10-2, the J gene TRBJ2-3; unclear D gene. Germline V gene lookup returns CDR1 WSHSY and CDR2 SAAADI. V lost 2 bases to trimming and J lost 2 bases, with 11 bases between them. The CDR3 spans 15 residues. CDR3 DNA: TGCGCCAGCAGTGAGGGGCGGCTTACCACAGATACGCAGTATTTT. Residues: CASSEGRLTTDTQYF.

The count of this clone is one. V and J are TRBV6-5 and TRBJ1-2, with TRBD1 matching 8 bases. Germline CDR1 reads MNHEY; CDR2 reads SVGAGI. The CDR3 is made up of 13 amino acids. Trimming removed 7 bases from V and 7 bases from J; junction bases left unmatched: 8. This chain's CDR3 is CASTLTGASGYTF. The CDR3 region has the DNA TGTGCCAGCACCCTGACAGGGGCTAGTGGCTACACCTTC.

This clone was seen more than once but under ten times. This chain's CDR3 is CASSLGDRGYGYTF. The CDR3 nucleotides read TGTGCCAGCAGTTTGGGGGACAGGGGTTATGGCTACACCTTC. The chain combines TRBV27 with TRBJ1-2; 10 bases fit TRBD1. The CDR3 has 14 amino acids. The germline gives CDR1 MNHEY, CDR2 SMNVEV (reference sequence). The V and J ends lost 3 bases and 5 bases, in that order; junction bases with no gene match: 3.

The chain carries TRBV9 and TRBJ2-5; 7 nucleotides line up with TRBD2. This CDR3 has 15 amino acids. V shed 4 bases and J 1 base; nucleotides not matched to a gene: 7. Germline CDR1 reads SGDLS; CDR2 reads YYNGEE. The CDR3 DNA sequence: TGTGCCAGCAGCCCTTACCCGGGGGGCCAAGAGACCCAGTACTTC. This translates into CASSPYPGGQETQYF. The variable domain in full, completed from reference TRBV9 and TRBJ2-5, reads DSGVTQTPKHLITATGQRVTLRCSPRSGDLSVYWYQQSLDQGLQFLIQYYNGEERAKGNILERFSAQQFPDLHSELNLSSLELGDSALYFCASSPYPGGQETQYFGPGTRLLVL.

This CDR3 is CASSLAGTGQSKNIQYF. DNA of the CDR3: TGCGCCAGCAGCTTAGCGGGGACGGGACAGTCTAAAAACATTCAGTACTTC. The rearrangement links TRBV5-1 to TRBJ2-4; D assignment may be TRBD1 or TRBD2 (7 bases each). Deletions cut 2 bases from V and 4 bases from J, with 19 bases between. This CDR3 has 17 residues. CDR1 and CDR2 from the germline V gene are SGHRS and YFSETQ.

Here the CDR3 reads CASSDLVRGGPDTQYF. DNA of the CDR3: TGCGCCAGCAGTGACTTGGTGAGGGGGGGTCCAGATACGCAGTATTTT. The V call is TRBV10-2, the J call TRBJ2-3; the D gene is possibly TRBD2 (7 bases). Trimming stripped 3 bases from V and 4 bases from J, with 17 bases between. The CDR3 is 16 amino acids. Looked up from germline, CDR1 is WSHSY and CDR2 is SAAADI.

The V and J genes are TRBV7-8 and TRBJ2-4; a weak D match, TRBD2 (6 bases). This CDR3 has 15 amino acids. Germline-derived CDR1 and CDR2 are SGHVS and FQNEAQ. The germline V and J ends were trimmed by 5 bases and 0 bases, with 11 bases remaining between them. CDR3 residues: CASSPPGLAKNIQYF. The CDR3 coding sequence is TGTGCCAGCAGCCCTCCGGGACTAGCCAAAAACATTCAGTACTTC.

In this sample, this clone turned up a few times. The chain couples TRBV6-5 to TRBJ1-5; D possibly corresponds to TRBD1 (5 bases). V was trimmed by 6 bases and J by 6 bases, leaving 15 bases between them. Germline assignment: CDR1 MNHEY and CDR2 SVGAGI. This CDR3 has 14 amino acids. The CDR3 nucleotides read TGTGCCAGCAGGGGACGGACGGCTGGTCAGCCCCAGCATTTT. This codes for CASRGRTAGQPQHF.

This chain uses TRBV5-4 with TRBJ1-4, with D uncertain. Trimming pared 0 bases from V and 8 bases from J, leaving 11 bases between. Germline assignment: CDR1 SGHNT and CDR2 YYREEE (reference sequence). The CDR3 has 14 amino acids. The CDR3 DNA follows: TGTGCCAGCAGCTTGGGCAGCCAGAGAGAAAAACTGTTTTTT. Its translation is CASSLGSQREKLFF.

In its sample, this clone was seen a few times. The gene calls are TRBV6-1 and TRBJ2-2; D may be TRBD2 (6 bases). V lost 0 bases to trimming and J lost 5 bases, with 19 bases between them. The CDR3 has 18 amino acids. Germline V gives CDR1 MNHNS, CDR2 SASEGT. The chain's CDR3 is CASSEALWDLAGTGELFF. CDR3 nucleotides: TGTGCCAGCAGTGAAGCGCTTTGGGACTTAGCAGGAACCGGGGAGCTGTTTTTT.

This chain connects TRBV28 to TRBJ1-1; D remains unclear. The CDR3 runs to 14 residues. V lost 6 bases and J 7 bases, leaving 18 bases between the germline ends. CDR1 and CDR2 (germline): MDHEN, SYDVKM. CDR3 nucleotides: TGTGCCAGCAGGGCCGGTTTCGAGGTGGGTGAAGCTTTCTTT. Amino acid sequence: CASRAGFEVGEAFF.